The rows below give T cell receptor beta chains drawn from one sample of a study of breast tumors, draining lymph nodes, adjacent tissues. TCRdb redid the calling of the multiplex PCR reads with MiXCR, one entry per CDR3 protein. The table shows fewer than 150,000 distinct CDR3 sequences, with 21% occurring only once. The source material was axillary lymph node tissue. These receptors all come from a female donor with breast cancer. Some clones in this sample may be carry-over from other donors' samples. Each CDR3 is given with its conserved first and last residue. Fields, in order: clone size, D gene, V gene, J gene, CDR3 DNA, CDR3 protein. A D gene is named only where the DNA matches it firmly. Rows give clone size only sometimes, using once, few, many, or a class for an expanded clone.

abundance: many; d_gene: TRBD2; v_gene: TRBV20-1; j_gene: TRBJ2-3; CDR3nt: TGCAGTGCTGGATGGACTAGCGGGAGTCCAGATACGCAGTATTTT; CDR3aa: CSAGWTSGSPDTQYF
abundance: many; d_gene: TRBD2; v_gene: TRBV6-6; j_gene: TRBJ2-2; CDR3nt: TGTGCCAGCAGTTACTCTCATCGAGGGACTAGCGGTAGCGGGGAGCTGTTTTTT; CDR3aa: CASSYSHRGTSGSGELFF
abundance: many; d_gene: -; v_gene: TRBV5-1; j_gene: TRBJ1-6; CDR3nt: TGCGCCAGCACCAACAGCAGGACTGGGTCTTCAGGGGATTCACCCCTCCACTTT; CDR3aa: CASTNSRTGSSGDSPLHF
abundance: many; d_gene: -; v_gene: TRBV18; j_gene: TRBJ2-3; CDR3nt: TGTGCCAGCTCGTTGACCGACGTACATACGCAGTATTTT; CDR3aa: CASSLTDVHTQYF
abundance: many; d_gene: TRBD2; v_gene: TRBV7-2; j_gene: TRBJ2-7; CDR3nt: TGTGCCAGCAGCTTAGCGCGGGGTAGCGGGACCTACGAGCAGTACTTC; CDR3aa: CASSLARGSGTYEQYF
abundance: many; d_gene: TRBD2; v_gene: TRBV12-3/TRBV12-4; j_gene: TRBJ2-5; CDR3nt: TGTGCCAGCAGTCCCGCGGCGGGAGATGGGGAAGAGACCCAGTACTTC; CDR3aa: CASSPAAGDGEETQYF
abundance: few; d_gene: TRBD1; v_gene: TRBV6-2/TRBV6-3; j_gene: TRBJ2-1; CDR3nt: TGTGCCAGCAGTCGTGCCGGGACAGGGTTCCCACAGCAGTTCTTC; CDR3aa: CASSRAGTGFPQQFF
abundance: few; d_gene: -; v_gene: TRBV28; j_gene: TRBJ1-2; CDR3nt: TGTGCCAGCCGGGGAGTCTATGGCTACACCTTC; CDR3aa: CASRGVYGYTF
abundance: few; d_gene: -; v_gene: TRBV4-1; j_gene: TRBJ2-5; CDR3nt: TGCGCCAGCAGCCAAACAGGTTCTCGGGAGACCCAGTACTTC; CDR3aa: CASSQTGSRETQYF
abundance: many; d_gene: -; v_gene: TRBV20-1; j_gene: TRBJ1-2; CDR3nt: TGCAGTCAGACCCCCCTCGGGGCTAACTATGGCTACACCTTC; CDR3aa: CSQTPLGANYGYTF
abundance: many; d_gene: TRBD2; v_gene: TRBV24-1; j_gene: TRBJ2-3; CDR3nt: TGTGCCACCGCGACGCGGGAGGGCCATGCGGATACGCAGTATTTT; CDR3aa: CATATREGHADTQYF
abundance: few; d_gene: TRBD2; v_gene: TRBV30; j_gene: TRBJ2-5; CDR3nt: TGTGCCTGGAGCCCTCTGGGAGGGGCAGAGACCCAGTACTTC; CDR3aa: CAWSPLGGAETQYF
abundance: many; d_gene: -; v_gene: TRBV20-1; j_gene: TRBJ2-1; CDR3nt: TGCAGTGCCAAGCGACAGGCCTCCCCCTCCTACAATGAGCAGTTCTTC; CDR3aa: CSAKRQASPSYNEQFF
abundance: many; d_gene: TRBD2; v_gene: TRBV7-2; j_gene: TRBJ2-7; CDR3nt: TGTGCCAGCAGCTTTCCGGTTAGCGGGAGGGCCGGTCAGTTCCACGAGCAGTACTTC; CDR3aa: CASSFPVSGRAGQFHEQYF
abundance: many; d_gene: -; v_gene: TRBV5-8; j_gene: TRBJ2-7; CDR3nt: TGTGCCAGCAGCTCCGTAGCCGGGGAGCAGTACTTC; CDR3aa: CASSSVAGEQYF
abundance: many; d_gene: TRBD2; v_gene: TRBV5-1; j_gene: TRBJ2-3; CDR3nt: TGCGCCAGCAGCATTCTAGCGGGAGGCACAGATACGCAGTATTTT; CDR3aa: CASSILAGGTDTQYF
abundance: -; d_gene: TRBD1; v_gene: TRBV3-1; j_gene: TRBJ2-7; CDR3nt: TGTGCCAGCAGCCTCAGGACAGGCACCTACGAGCAGTACTTC; CDR3aa: CASSLRTGTYEQYF
abundance: once; d_gene: TRBD2; v_gene: TRBV28; j_gene: TRBJ2-3; CDR3nt: TGTGCCAGCAGTGTATACGTAAGCGGGAGGGCCGGAGATACGCAGTATTTT; CDR3aa: CASSVYVSGRAGDTQYF
abundance: many; d_gene: -; v_gene: TRBV2; j_gene: TRBJ2-2; CDR3nt: TGTGCCAGCAGTGCGGGGGTCACCGGGGAGCTGTTTTTT; CDR3aa: CASSAGVTGELFF
abundance: many; d_gene: -; v_gene: TRBV5-1; j_gene: TRBJ1-2; CDR3nt: TGCGCCAGCAGGGAATCTGACTATGGCTACACCTTC; CDR3aa: CASRESDYGYTF
abundance: many; d_gene: -; v_gene: TRBV11-1; j_gene: TRBJ2-3; CDR3nt: TGTGCCAGCAGCGCAGGGAGCGGGTACACAGATACGCAGTATTTT; CDR3aa: CASSAGSGYTDTQYF
abundance: many; d_gene: TRBD2; v_gene: TRBV18; j_gene: TRBJ2-1; CDR3nt: TGTGCCAGCTCACCACCGACACTAGCGGGAGGTAATGAGCAGTTCTTC; CDR3aa: CASSPPTLAGGNEQFF
abundance: many; d_gene: -; v_gene: TRBV28; j_gene: TRBJ1-2; CDR3nt: TGTGCCAGTAGACTAGGGAACGGCTACACCTTC; CDR3aa: CASRLGNGYTF
abundance: many; d_gene: -; v_gene: TRBV20-1; j_gene: TRBJ2-1; CDR3nt: TGCAGTGCTAGTAAGGGGAGCTCCTACAATGAGCAGTTCTTC; CDR3aa: CSASKGSSYNEQFF
abundance: many; d_gene: TRBD1; v_gene: TRBV27; j_gene: TRBJ1-2; CDR3nt: TGTGCCAGCAGTCTTGTGACAGGGAGCAGTGGCTACACCTTC; CDR3aa: CASSLVTGSSGYTF
abundance: -; d_gene: -; v_gene: TRBV30; j_gene: TRBJ1-6; CDR3nt: TGTGCCTGGAGCGGCGGGGCTCAAGGGTTAGGGTCCTATAATCCACCCCTCCACTTT; CDR3aa: CAWSGGAQGLGSYNPPLHF
abundance: many; d_gene: -; v_gene: TRBV12-3/TRBV12-4; j_gene: TRBJ2-2; CDR3nt: TGTGCCAGCAAAGACGGACTGAACACCGGGGAGCTGTTTTTT; CDR3aa: CASKDGLNTGELFF
abundance: many; d_gene: -; v_gene: TRBV6-5; j_gene: TRBJ2-7; CDR3nt: TGTGCCAGCAGTTACTCGAAAGGTAGCTACGAGCAGTACTTC; CDR3aa: CASSYSKGSYEQYF
abundance: -; d_gene: TRBD2; v_gene: TRBV20-1; j_gene: TRBJ2-5; CDR3nt: TGCAGTGCGGGAACGCTGAGACTAGCGGGAGAAGTCAGAGGGACCCAGTACTTC; CDR3aa: CSAGTLRLAGEVRGTQYF
abundance: many; d_gene: TRBD2; v_gene: TRBV28; j_gene: TRBJ2-7; CDR3nt: TGTGCCACCTTAAGCGGGAGGATGGACTACGAGCAGTACTTC; CDR3aa: CATLSGRMDYEQYF
abundance: many; d_gene: -; v_gene: TRBV29-1; j_gene: TRBJ2-7; CDR3nt: TGCAGCGCCGGGACACTCTCCTACGAGCAGTACTTC; CDR3aa: CSAGTLSYEQYF
abundance: many; d_gene: -; v_gene: TRBV5-4; j_gene: TRBJ2-7; CDR3nt: TGTGCCAGCAAGCGGGCGGGAAACCGCTACGAGCAGTACTTC; CDR3aa: CASKRAGNRYEQYF
abundance: -; d_gene: -; v_gene: TRBV3-1; j_gene: TRBJ2-4; CDR3nt: TGTGCCAGCAGCCCATACGGACAGACCAACATTCAGTACTTC; CDR3aa: CASSPYGQTNIQYF
abundance: many; d_gene: -; v_gene: TRBV11-2; j_gene: TRBJ2-3; CDR3nt: TGTGCCAGCAGCTTAGGCGTGGGAGTTGTCACAGATACGCAGTATTTT; CDR3aa: CASSLGVGVVTDTQYF
abundance: many; d_gene: TRBD2; v_gene: TRBV27; j_gene: TRBJ2-5; CDR3nt: TGTGCCAGCAGTCCCGGACTAGCGGGAGTTCTCGAGACCCAGTACTTC; CDR3aa: CASSPGLAGVLETQYF
abundance: -; d_gene: TRBD2; v_gene: TRBV3-1; j_gene: TRBJ2-1; CDR3nt: TGTGCCAGCAGCCAAGGCAGACTAGCGGTTTACAATGAGCAGTTCTTC; CDR3aa: CASSQGRLAVYNEQFF
abundance: few; d_gene: TRBD1; v_gene: TRBV6-5; j_gene: TRBJ2-1; CDR3nt: TGTGCCAGCAGTTTCGGGACAGGGGGGTATGAGCAGTTCTTC; CDR3aa: CASSFGTGGYEQFF
abundance: many; d_gene: -; v_gene: TRBV5-1; j_gene: TRBJ2-2; CDR3nt: TGCGCCAGCAGCTTGGACCTAGCATCGAACACCGGGGAGCTGTTTTTT; CDR3aa: CASSLDLASNTGELFF
abundance: many; d_gene: TRBD1; v_gene: TRBV28; j_gene: TRBJ2-7; CDR3nt: TGTGCCAGCAGGTCCGGGACAGGGTCCTTCGAGCAGTACTTC; CDR3aa: CASRSGTGSFEQYF
abundance: many; d_gene: -; v_gene: TRBV6-1; j_gene: TRBJ2-3; CDR3nt: TGTGCCAGCAGGGGGCAAGCCGTGAGCACAGATACGCAGTATTTT; CDR3aa: CASRGQAVSTDTQYF
abundance: many; d_gene: -; v_gene: TRBV5-1; j_gene: TRBJ2-2; CDR3nt: TGCGCCAGCAGCGGCACCGGGGAGCTGTTTTTT; CDR3aa: CASSGTGELFF
abundance: -; d_gene: -; v_gene: TRBV2; j_gene: TRBJ2-7; CDR3nt: TGTGCCAGCGCCGGACAATACAGCGAGCAGTACTTC; CDR3aa: CASAGQYSEQYF
abundance: many; d_gene: -; v_gene: TRBV3-1; j_gene: TRBJ1-6; CDR3nt: TGTGCCAGCAGCTTTAGTTCGAGCTCCTATAATTCACCCCTCCACTTT; CDR3aa: CASSFSSSSYNSPLHF
abundance: many; d_gene: -; v_gene: TRBV12-3/TRBV12-4; j_gene: TRBJ2-1; CDR3nt: TGTGCCAGCACCAGAGGGGGGGCGGATGAGCAGTTCTTC; CDR3aa: CASTRGGADEQFF
abundance: many; d_gene: -; v_gene: TRBV29-1; j_gene: TRBJ2-3; CDR3nt: TGCAGCGTTGAAGCTAGTAGCACAGATACGCAGTATTTT; CDR3aa: CSVEASSTDTQYF
abundance: many; d_gene: -; v_gene: TRBV5-8; j_gene: TRBJ1-5; CDR3nt: TGTGCCAGCAGCTGGGACGGAAATCAGCCCCAGCATTTT; CDR3aa: CASSWDGNQPQHF
abundance: many; d_gene: -; v_gene: TRBV6-1; j_gene: TRBJ1-4; CDR3nt: TGTGCCAGCAATTTCAGACAGGCTACTGAAAAACTGTTTTTT; CDR3aa: CASNFRQATEKLFF
abundance: many; d_gene: -; v_gene: TRBV20-1; j_gene: TRBJ2-3; CDR3nt: TGCAGTGCAATTCAGGGGACTAGCACAGATACGCAGTATTTT; CDR3aa: CSAIQGTSTDTQYF
abundance: many; d_gene: -; v_gene: TRBV3-1; j_gene: TRBJ2-7; CDR3nt: TGTGCCAGCAGCCCTTCAATTATCCCTGACGAGCAGTACTTC; CDR3aa: CASSPSIIPDEQYF
abundance: many; d_gene: -; v_gene: TRBV7-9; j_gene: TRBJ2-1; CDR3nt: TGTGCCAGCAGCTTGGCGCTAGGGATAAGTGAGCAGTTCTTC; CDR3aa: CASSLALGISEQFF
abundance: many; d_gene: -; v_gene: TRBV28; j_gene: TRBJ2-7; CDR3nt: TGTGCCAGCACCCGATCCGGGACTGCTGGCGAGCAGTACTTC; CDR3aa: CASTRSGTAGEQYF
abundance: many; d_gene: TRBD1; v_gene: TRBV20-1; j_gene: TRBJ2-7; CDR3nt: TGCAGTGCTCCCGCACCGGGACAGCCCTACGAGCAGTACTTC; CDR3aa: CSAPAPGQPYEQYF
abundance: few; d_gene: -; v_gene: TRBV6-1; j_gene: TRBJ1-2; CDR3nt: TGTGCCAGCAGTGAGGTGGGGGCTTATGGCTACACCTTC; CDR3aa: CASSEVGAYGYTF
abundance: many; d_gene: -; v_gene: TRBV5-6; j_gene: TRBJ2-7; CDR3nt: TGTGCCAGCAGCTTGTTAGGGAACGAGCAGTACTTC; CDR3aa: CASSLLGNEQYF
abundance: many; d_gene: TRBD2; v_gene: TRBV24-1; j_gene: TRBJ2-1; CDR3nt: TGTGCCACCAGTCCTAGCGGATCCTACAATGAGCAGTTCTTC; CDR3aa: CATSPSGSYNEQFF
abundance: once; d_gene: -; v_gene: TRBV7-3; j_gene: TRBJ1-2; CDR3nt: TGTGCCAGCAGCCCGCGGGGGAGCTATCACTATGACTACACCTTC; CDR3aa: CASSPRGSYHYDYTF
abundance: many; d_gene: -; v_gene: TRBV5-1; j_gene: TRBJ2-5; CDR3nt: TGCGCCAGCATGACTGGAGGGCGCGAGACCCAGTACTTC; CDR3aa: CASMTGGRETQYF
abundance: many; d_gene: TRBD2; v_gene: TRBV6-4; j_gene: TRBJ2-1; CDR3nt: TGTGCCAGCAGTGACCTAGCGGGAGGGCCTCTATATGAGCAGTTCTTC; CDR3aa: CASSDLAGGPLYEQFF
abundance: many; d_gene: TRBD2; v_gene: TRBV6-6; j_gene: TRBJ2-3; CDR3nt: TGTGCCAGCAGTTACCTTCTAGCGGGAGGCTCAGGGGTCGCAGATACGCAGTATTTT; CDR3aa: CASSYLLAGGSGVADTQYF